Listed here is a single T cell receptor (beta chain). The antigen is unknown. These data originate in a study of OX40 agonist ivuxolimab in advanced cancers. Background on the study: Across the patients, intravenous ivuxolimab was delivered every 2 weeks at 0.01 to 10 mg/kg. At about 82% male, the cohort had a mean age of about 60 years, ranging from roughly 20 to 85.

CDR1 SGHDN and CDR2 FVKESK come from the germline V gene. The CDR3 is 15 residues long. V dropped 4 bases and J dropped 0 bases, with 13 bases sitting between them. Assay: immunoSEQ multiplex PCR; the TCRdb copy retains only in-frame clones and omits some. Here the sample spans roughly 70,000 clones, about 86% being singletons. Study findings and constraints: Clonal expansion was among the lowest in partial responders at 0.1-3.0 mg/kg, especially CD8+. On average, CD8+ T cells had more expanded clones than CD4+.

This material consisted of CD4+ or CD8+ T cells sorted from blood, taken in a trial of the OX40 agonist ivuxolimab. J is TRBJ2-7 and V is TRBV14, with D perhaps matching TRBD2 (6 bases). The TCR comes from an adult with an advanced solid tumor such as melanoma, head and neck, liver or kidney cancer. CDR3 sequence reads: CASSRGTGSSYEQYF. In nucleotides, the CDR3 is TGTGCCAGCAGCCGCGGGACGGGTAGCTCCTACGAGCAGTACTTC.